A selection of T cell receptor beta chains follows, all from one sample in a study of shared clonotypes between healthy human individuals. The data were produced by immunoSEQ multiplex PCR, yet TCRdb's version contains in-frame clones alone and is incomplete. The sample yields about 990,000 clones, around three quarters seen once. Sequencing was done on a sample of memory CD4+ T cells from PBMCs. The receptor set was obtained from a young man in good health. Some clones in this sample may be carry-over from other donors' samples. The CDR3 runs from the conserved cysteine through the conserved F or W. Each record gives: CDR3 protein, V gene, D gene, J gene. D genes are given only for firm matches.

cdr3_aa: CATSRVGAGNNEQFF; v_call: TRBV15; d_call: -; j_call: TRBJ2-1
cdr3_aa: CASSARTAQGSGANVLTF; v_call: TRBV9; d_call: -; j_call: TRBJ2-6
cdr3_aa: CASSLAETQYF; v_call: TRBV7-9; d_call: -; j_call: TRBJ2-5
cdr3_aa: CASSVGVTGETDTQYF; v_call: TRBV9; d_call: TRBD1; j_call: TRBJ2-3
cdr3_aa: CASSVVSASAEAFF; v_call: TRBV9; d_call: -; j_call: TRBJ1-1
cdr3_aa: CASSLDRAGNTIYF; v_call: TRBV5-1; d_call: -; j_call: TRBJ1-3
cdr3_aa: CASSQDLKDRAYGYTF; v_call: TRBV4-1; d_call: TRBD1; j_call: TRBJ1-2
cdr3_aa: CASRPIPASYEQYF; v_call: TRBV27; d_call: -; j_call: TRBJ2-7
cdr3_aa: CTSSPGQNTEAFF; v_call: TRBV11-3; d_call: -; j_call: TRBJ1-1
cdr3_aa: CASSLQGQPTDTQYF; v_call: TRBV7-3; d_call: -; j_call: TRBJ2-3
cdr3_aa: CASSLAQGANYGYTF; v_call: TRBV5-1; d_call: TRBD1; j_call: TRBJ1-2
cdr3_aa: CASSFGTSGNYYEQYF; v_call: TRBV13; d_call: TRBD2; j_call: TRBJ2-7
cdr3_aa: CASSFDRGKLTDTQYF; v_call: TRBV27; d_call: TRBD1; j_call: TRBJ2-3
cdr3_aa: CASSEFALSNQPQHF; v_call: TRBV6-1; d_call: -; j_call: TRBJ1-5
cdr3_aa: CASSSNTEAFF; v_call: TRBV5-1; d_call: -; j_call: TRBJ1-1
cdr3_aa: CASSFSPGYSNQPQHF; v_call: TRBV7-8; d_call: -; j_call: TRBJ1-5
cdr3_aa: CASSEGLAAPYEQYF; v_call: TRBV6-1; d_call: TRBD2; j_call: TRBJ2-7
cdr3_aa: CASQETGRSYEQYF; v_call: TRBV5-1; d_call: -; j_call: TRBJ2-7
cdr3_aa: CASSWSGRARELFF; v_call: TRBV27; d_call: -; j_call: TRBJ2-2
cdr3_aa: CASSPLQANQPQHF; v_call: TRBV18; d_call: -; j_call: TRBJ1-5
cdr3_aa: CASSRGGGQQPQHF; v_call: TRBV7-9; d_call: -; j_call: TRBJ1-5
cdr3_aa: CASRFLAGGGVAETQYF; v_call: TRBV2; d_call: TRBD2; j_call: TRBJ2-5
cdr3_aa: CASSSSAGSYEQYF; v_call: TRBV5-4; d_call: -; j_call: TRBJ2-7
cdr3_aa: CASSLGPGRNEQFF; v_call: TRBV5-1; d_call: -; j_call: TRBJ2-1
cdr3_aa: CASSQEAGAYTEAFF; v_call: TRBV4-2; d_call: -; j_call: TRBJ1-1
cdr3_aa: CASSPPTSGRIYNEQFF; v_call: TRBV18; d_call: TRBD2; j_call: TRBJ2-1
cdr3_aa: CASSPIAGVRNEQFF; v_call: TRBV18; d_call: TRBD2; j_call: TRBJ2-1
cdr3_aa: CASSLNHGLAGGGTDTQYF; v_call: TRBV12-1; d_call: -; j_call: TRBJ2-3
cdr3_aa: CASSRGGFNEQFF; v_call: TRBV11-2; d_call: -; j_call: TRBJ2-1
cdr3_aa: CASSRRGATNNEQFF; v_call: TRBV6-1; d_call: -; j_call: TRBJ2-1
cdr3_aa: CASSVSGTGPANEQFF; v_call: TRBV11-3; d_call: -; j_call: TRBJ2-1
cdr3_aa: CATSRGFEAGNTIYF; v_call: TRBV15; d_call: -; j_call: TRBJ1-3
cdr3_aa: CASSQDAGLAGHNEQFF; v_call: TRBV4-3; d_call: TRBD2; j_call: TRBJ2-1
cdr3_aa: CASNRGASGSGLETQYF; v_call: TRBV5-1; d_call: TRBD2; j_call: TRBJ2-5
cdr3_aa: CASSTSTDRADRANTGELFF; v_call: TRBV21-1; d_call: -; j_call: TRBJ2-2
cdr3_aa: CASSVGRNNQPQHF; v_call: TRBV2; d_call: -; j_call: TRBJ1-5
cdr3_aa: CATALTGRSYEQYF; v_call: TRBV2; d_call: TRBD1; j_call: TRBJ2-7
cdr3_aa: CATSRDPGPADTQYF; v_call: TRBV15; d_call: -; j_call: TRBJ2-3
cdr3_aa: CASSSPSGGGTQYF; v_call: TRBV19; d_call: -; j_call: TRBJ2-5
cdr3_aa: CASSPVPYEQYF; v_call: TRBV18; d_call: -; j_call: TRBJ2-7